A selection of T cell receptor beta chains follows, all from one sample in a study of identifying expanded T cells in peripheral blood. TCRdb's table, derived via immunoSEQ multiplex PCR, lists solely in-frame clones and lacks some. Among over 100,000 clones listed, 88% were seen once. The sequencing input was blood. Receptor source: a person aged 18 to 75 in good health. CDR3s include the opening cysteine and the closing phenylalanine or tryptophan. Each record gives: J gene, D gene, V gene, clone size, CDR3 protein, CDR3 DNA. A D gene is named only where the DNA matches it firmly. Size is stated for part of the rows, as once, few or many counts, or as a class when the clone is expanded.

TRBJ2-3	.	TRBV14	.	CASSQSPDTQYF	TGTGCCAGCAGCCAATCCCCAGATACGCAGTATTTT
TRBJ1-4	.	TRBV19	.	CASSTHNEKLFF	TGTGCCAGTAGTACCCATAATGAAAAACTGTTTTTT
TRBJ1-5	TRBD1	TRBV11-2	.	CASSLDVPGQQVRPQHF	TGTGCCAGCAGCCTCGACGTCCCGGGACAGCAGGTTCGGCCCCAGCATTTT
TRBJ1-6	.	TRBV4-3	.	CASSPGISYNSPLHF	TGCGCCAGCAGCCCGGGAATCTCCTATAATTCACCCCTCCACTTT
TRBJ2-1	TRBD2	TRBV5-4	.	CASSSRLAGGIYNEQFF	TGTGCCAGCTCCTCGCGGCTAGCGGGGGGGATTTACAATGAGCAGTTCTTC
TRBJ2-7	TRBD1	TRBV10-2	.	CASSDRDRVYEQYF	TGCGCCAGCAGCGACCGGGACAGGGTCTACGAGCAGTACTTC
TRBJ1-5	.	TRBV4-2	.	CASSQDPTGKEAQHF	TGTGCCAGCAGCCAAGATCCCACGGGCAAAGAGGCCCAGCATTTT
TRBJ2-7	TRBD2	TRBV11-2	.	CASSLRASGYYEQYF	TGTGCCAGCAGCTTAAGGGCTAGCGGATACTACGAGCAGTACTTC
TRBJ1-1	.	TRBV7-8	.	CASSPHPIGSSTEAFF	TGTGCCAGCAGCCCCCACCCGATAGGATCGAGCACTGAAGCTTTCTTT
TRBJ2-2	TRBD1	TRBV5-1	.	CASTEGATGELFF	TGCGCCAGCACTGAGGGGGCCACCGGGGAGCTGTTTTTT
TRBJ2-1	.	TRBV19	.	CASSKVGVNEQFF	TGTGCCAGTAGTAAGGTAGGGGTAAATGAGCAGTTCTTC
TRBJ2-1	.	TRBV7-2	.	CASSPRMGNEQFF	TGTGCCAGCAGCCCCCGGATGGGCAATGAGCAGTTCTTC
TRBJ2-2	.	TRBV7-6	.	CASSAGQPFGLFF	TGTGCCAGCAGCGCAGGACAACCATTTGGGCTGTTTTTT
TRBJ1-1	TRBD1	TRBV6-4	.	CASSAETGRNTEAFF	TGTGCCAGCAGTGCGGAGACAGGGCGAAACACTGAAGCTTTCTTT
TRBJ1-2	TRBD1	TRBV6-6	once	CASSKGQGNYGYTF	TGTGCCAGCAGTAAGGGACAGGGCAACTATGGCTACACCTTC
TRBJ1-2	.	TRBV5-5	.	CASSLYSYRGGEDGYTF	TGTGCCAGCAGCTTGTATAGTTATCGGGGAGGAGAAGATGGCTACACCTTC
TRBJ2-1	TRBD2	TRBV5-1	.	CASSGGTSVVNEQFF	TGCGCCAGCAGCGGCGGGACTAGCGTGGTTAATGAGCAGTTCTTC
TRBJ1-2	.	TRBV19	once	CASSIPGPNYGYTF	TGTGCCAGTAGTATTCCCGGACCCAACTATGGCTACACCTTC
TRBJ1-1	.	TRBV9	few	CASSVSVSMNTEAFF	TGTGCCAGCAGCGTATCGGTTTCAATGAACACTGAAGCTTTCTTT
TRBJ2-5	.	TRBV7-2	.	CASSLRGWGAQETQYF	TGTGCCAGCAGCTTAAGGGGCTGGGGGGCTCAAGAGACCCAGTACTTC
TRBJ2-7	.	TRBV28	.	CASLGVLYEQYF	TGTGCCAGCCTCGGGGTTCTCTACGAGCAGTACTTC
TRBJ1-2	TRBD1	TRBV5-1	.	CASSAGQGGVGYTF	TGCGCCAGCAGCGCAGGACAGGGAGGCGTCGGCTACACCTTC
TRBJ2-3	.	TRBV19	.	CASSMYLSDTQYF	TGTGCCAGTAGTATGTACCTTAGTGATACGCAGTATTTT
TRBJ2-4	.	TRBV6-1	.	CASSESTTRGNIQYF	TGTGCCAGCAGTGAGTCGACTACCCGAGGAAACATTCAGTACTTC
TRBJ1-1	.	TRBV11-3	.	CASSLGRNTEAFF	TGTGCCAGCAGCTTAGGAAGGAACACTGAAGCTTTCTTT
TRBJ2-7	TRBD1	TRBV2	.	CASSEGQATYEQYF	TGTGCCAGCAGTGAGGGACAGGCAACCTACGAGCAGTACTTC
TRBJ2-3	TRBD2	TRBV5-1	.	CASSLVPSGVTDTQYF	TGCGCCAGCAGCTTGGTTCCTAGCGGGGTGACAGATACGCAGTATTTT
TRBJ1-5	.	TRBV7-2	.	CASSLGFTQPQHF	TGTGCCAGCAGCTTAGGGTTTACTCAGCCCCAGCATTTT
TRBJ2-3	TRBD1	TRBV28	.	CASSPDRVADTQYF	TGTGCCAGCAGCCCGGACAGGGTTGCAGATACGCAGTATTTT
TRBJ2-2	.	TRBV27	.	CASSFRPVNLAGTGELFF	TGTGCCAGCAGTTTTCGTCCCGTCAACCTGGCGGGAACCGGGGAGCTGTTTTTT
TRBJ2-3	.	TRBV5-1	.	CASRQDRDTQYF	TGCGCCAGCAGACAGGACAGAGATACGCAGTATTTT
TRBJ1-3	.	TRBV6-5	once	CASRGAGDTIYF	TGTGCCAGCAGGGGCGCAGGAGACACCATATATTTT
TRBJ2-5	TRBD1	TRBV9	once	CASSVARGGGQETQYF	TGTGCCAGCAGCGTAGCTCGAGGGGGCGGACAAGAGACCCAGTACTTC
TRBJ1-2	TRBD1	TRBV2	.	CASSEDRVEFGYTF	TGTGCCAGCAGTGAGGACAGGGTTGAGTTTGGCTACACCTTC
TRBJ1-2	.	TRBV2	once	CASSLGRLYGYTF	TGTGCCAGCAGTCTGGGACGGCTCTATGGCTACACCTTC
TRBJ2-5	.	TRBV7-6	.	CASSFRTEQETQYF	TGTGCCAGCAGCTTTAGAACAGAACAAGAGACCCAGTACTTC
TRBJ2-1	.	TRBV4-3	.	CASSQGTNSYNEQFF	TGCGCCAGCAGCCAAGGGACTAACTCCTACAATGAGCAGTTCTTC
TRBJ1-3	TRBD1	TRBV11-1	.	CASSPARDRAPGNTIYF	TGTGCCAGCAGCCCCGCCCGAGACAGGGCGCCTGGAAACACCATATATTTT
TRBJ1-5	.	TRBV19	few	CASRQGYQPQHF	TGTGCCAGTAGACAGGGTTATCAGCCCCAGCATTTT
TRBJ2-4	TRBD2	TRBV4-2	few	CASSFQGLAGGQPKNIQYF	TGTGCCAGCAGCTTTCAGGGACTAGCGGGGGGTCAGCCCAAAAACATTCAGTACTTC
TRBJ1-6	.	TRBV19	.	CASSARGPNSPLHF	TGTGCCAGTAGTGCTCGAGGCCCTAATTCACCCCTCCACTTT
TRBJ2-2	TRBD1	TRBV9	.	CASSTPGQGAAGELFF	TGTGCCAGCAGCACCCCGGGACAGGGGGCGGCCGGGGAGCTGTTTTTT
TRBJ2-2	.	TRBV2	.	CASSEAGDARELFF	TGTGCCAGCAGTGAAGCAGGGGACGCCAGGGAGCTGTTTTTT
TRBJ1-5	TRBD1	TRBV19	few	CASSFGQGQHF	TGTGCCAGTAGTTTTGGACAGGGTCAGCATTTT